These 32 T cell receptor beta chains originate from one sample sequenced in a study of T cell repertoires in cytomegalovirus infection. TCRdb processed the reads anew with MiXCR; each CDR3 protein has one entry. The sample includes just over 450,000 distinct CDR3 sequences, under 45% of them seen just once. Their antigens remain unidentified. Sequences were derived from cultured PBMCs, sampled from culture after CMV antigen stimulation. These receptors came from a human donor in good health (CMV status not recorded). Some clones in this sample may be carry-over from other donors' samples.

DNA for the CDR3: TGTGCCAGCCATCCCCCACCACAGGATACCAGCGCCTGGGCGGCGGGCTACACCTTC. Amino acids: CASHPPPQDTSAWAAGYTF. This chain joins TRBV6-1 and TRBJ1-2; tentatively, D is TRBD1 (5 bases). V gave up 8 bases and J gave up 8 bases, with 36 bases separating them. Germline loops: CDR1 MNHNS, CDR2 SASEGT. This CDR3 is built from 19 residues.

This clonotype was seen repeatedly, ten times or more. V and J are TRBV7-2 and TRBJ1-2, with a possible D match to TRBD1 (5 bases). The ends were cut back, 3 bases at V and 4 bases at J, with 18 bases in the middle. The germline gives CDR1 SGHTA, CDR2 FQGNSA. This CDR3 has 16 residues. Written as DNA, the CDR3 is TGTGCCAGCAGCTTCTCGGGACCCAGGGTCACCTATGGCTACACCTTC. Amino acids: CASSFSGPRVTYGYTF.

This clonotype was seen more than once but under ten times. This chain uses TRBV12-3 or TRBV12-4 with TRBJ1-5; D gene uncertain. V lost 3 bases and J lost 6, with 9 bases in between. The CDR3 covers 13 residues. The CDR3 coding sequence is TGTGCCAGCAGTTTTCAGGAAGGTCAGCCCCAGCATTTT. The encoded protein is CASSFQEGQPQHF.

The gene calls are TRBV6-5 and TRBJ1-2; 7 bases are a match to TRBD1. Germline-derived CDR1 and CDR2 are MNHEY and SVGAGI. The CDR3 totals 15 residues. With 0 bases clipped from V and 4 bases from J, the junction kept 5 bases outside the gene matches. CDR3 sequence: CASSYSRGWPYGYTF. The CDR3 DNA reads TGTGCCAGCAGTTACTCCAGGGGGTGGCCCTATGGCTACACCTTC.

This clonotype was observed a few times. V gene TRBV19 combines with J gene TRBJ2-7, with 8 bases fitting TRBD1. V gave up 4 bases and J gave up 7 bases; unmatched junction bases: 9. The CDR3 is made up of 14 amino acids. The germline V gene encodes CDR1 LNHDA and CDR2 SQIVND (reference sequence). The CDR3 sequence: CASSTQDRAREQYF. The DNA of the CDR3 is TGTGCCAGTAGTACCCAGGACAGGGCTCGGGAGCAGTACTTC. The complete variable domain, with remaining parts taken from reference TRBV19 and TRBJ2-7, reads DGGITQSPKYLFRKEGQNVTLSCEQNLNHDAMYWYRQDPGQGLRLIYYSQIVNDFQKGDIAEGYSVSREKKESFPLTVTSAQKNPTAFYLCASSTQDRAREQYFGPGTRLTVT.

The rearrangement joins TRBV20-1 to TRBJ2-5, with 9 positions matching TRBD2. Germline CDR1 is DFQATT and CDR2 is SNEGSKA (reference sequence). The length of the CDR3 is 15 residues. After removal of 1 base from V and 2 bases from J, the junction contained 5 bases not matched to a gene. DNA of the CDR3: TGCAGTGCTAGAGGAACGGCGGGAGGGCAAGAGACCCAGTACTTC. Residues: CSARGTAGGQETQYF.

The CDR3 nucleotides read TGTGCCAGCAGCCCAGTCGGCTCTACCTACGAGCAGTACTTC. Encoded protein: CASSPVGSTYEQYF. The chain couples TRBV4-2 to TRBJ2-7; D ambiguous. Trimming cost V 4 bases and J 2 bases, with 12 bases left between them. The CDR3 length is 14 residues. CDR1 and CDR2 from the germline V gene are LGHNA and YNFKEQ.

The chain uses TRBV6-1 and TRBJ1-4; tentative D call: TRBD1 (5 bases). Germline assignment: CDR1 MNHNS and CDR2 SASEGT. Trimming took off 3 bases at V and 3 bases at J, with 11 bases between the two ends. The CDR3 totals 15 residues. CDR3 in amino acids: CASSENMGPNEKLFF. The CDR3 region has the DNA TGTGCCAGCAGTGAGAACATGGGGCCTAATGAAAAACTGTTTTTT.

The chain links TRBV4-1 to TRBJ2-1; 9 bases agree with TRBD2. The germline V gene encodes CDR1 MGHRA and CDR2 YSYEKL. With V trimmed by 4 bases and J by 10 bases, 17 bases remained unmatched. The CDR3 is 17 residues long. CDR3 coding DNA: TGCGCCAGCAGCCCGTGGGGTAGCGGGGGTGAGAGGGTCGAGCAGTTCTTC. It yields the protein CASSPWGSGGERVEQFF.

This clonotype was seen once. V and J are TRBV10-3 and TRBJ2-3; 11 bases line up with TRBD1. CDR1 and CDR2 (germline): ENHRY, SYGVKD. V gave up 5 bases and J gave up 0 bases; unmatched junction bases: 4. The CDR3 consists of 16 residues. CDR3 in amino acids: CAISTGTGGSTDTQYF. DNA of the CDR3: TGTGCCATCAGTACCGGGACAGGGGGAAGCACAGATACGCAGTATTTT.

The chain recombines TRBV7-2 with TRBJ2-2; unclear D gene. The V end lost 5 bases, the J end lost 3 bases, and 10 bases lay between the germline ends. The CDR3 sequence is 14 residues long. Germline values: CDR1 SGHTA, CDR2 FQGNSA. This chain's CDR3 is CASSKRFDTGELFF. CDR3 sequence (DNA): TGTGCCAGCAGCAAGAGGTTCGACACCGGGGAGCTGTTTTTT.

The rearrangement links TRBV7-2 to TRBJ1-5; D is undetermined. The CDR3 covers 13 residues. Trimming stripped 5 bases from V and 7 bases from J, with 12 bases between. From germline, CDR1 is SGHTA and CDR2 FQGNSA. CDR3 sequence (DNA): TGTGCCAGCAGCCTCCGGGCTTGGCAGCCCCAGCATTTT. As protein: CASSLRAWQPQHF. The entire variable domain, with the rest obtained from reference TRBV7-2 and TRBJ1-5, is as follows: GAGVSQSPSNKVTEKGKDVELRCDPISGHTALYWYRQSLGQGLEFLIYFQGNSAPDKSGLPSDRFSAERTGGSVSTLTIQRTQQEDSAVYLCASSLRAWQPQHFGDGTRLSIL.

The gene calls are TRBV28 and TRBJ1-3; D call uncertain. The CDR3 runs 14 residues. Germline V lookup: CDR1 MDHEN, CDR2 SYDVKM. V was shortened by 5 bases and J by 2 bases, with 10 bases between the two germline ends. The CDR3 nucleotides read TGTGCCAGCAGTGCCCCGGGAACTGGAAACACCATATATTTT. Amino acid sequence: CASSAPGTGNTIYF.

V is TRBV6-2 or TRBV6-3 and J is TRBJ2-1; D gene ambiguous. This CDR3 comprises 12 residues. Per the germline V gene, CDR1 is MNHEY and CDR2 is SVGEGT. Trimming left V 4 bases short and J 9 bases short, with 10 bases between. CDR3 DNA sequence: TGTGCCAGCAGTTCACGACTCGGTGAGCAGTTCTTC. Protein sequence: CASSSRLGEQFF.

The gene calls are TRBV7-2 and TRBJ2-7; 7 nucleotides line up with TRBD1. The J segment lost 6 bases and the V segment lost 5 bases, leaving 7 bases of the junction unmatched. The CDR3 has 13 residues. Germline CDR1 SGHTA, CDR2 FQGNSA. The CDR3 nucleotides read TGTGCCAGCAGCCCCCCCGGGACAGTCGAGCAGTACTTC. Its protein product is CASSPPGTVEQYF. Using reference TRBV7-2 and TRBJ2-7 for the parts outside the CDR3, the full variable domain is GAGVSQSPSNKVTEKGKDVELRCDPISGHTALYWYRQSLGQGLEFLIYFQGNSAPDKSGLPSDRFSAERTGGSVSTLTIQRTQQEDSAVYLCASSPPGTVEQYFGPGTRLTVT.

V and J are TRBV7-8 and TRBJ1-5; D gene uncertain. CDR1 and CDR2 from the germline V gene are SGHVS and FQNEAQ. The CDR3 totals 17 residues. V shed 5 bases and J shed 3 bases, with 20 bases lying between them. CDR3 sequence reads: CASSPGRRRGINQPQHF. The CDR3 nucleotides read TGTGCCAGCAGCCCAGGCCGCCGGAGAGGGATCAATCAGCCCCAGCATTTT.

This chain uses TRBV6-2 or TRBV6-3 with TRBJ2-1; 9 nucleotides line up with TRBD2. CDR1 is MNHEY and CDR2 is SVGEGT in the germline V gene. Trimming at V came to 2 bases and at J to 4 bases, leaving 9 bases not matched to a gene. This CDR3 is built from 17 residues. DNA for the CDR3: TGTGCCAGCAGTTACCGGCCCAGCGGGAGGTGGTACAATGAGCAGTTCTTC. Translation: CASSYRPSGRWYNEQFF.

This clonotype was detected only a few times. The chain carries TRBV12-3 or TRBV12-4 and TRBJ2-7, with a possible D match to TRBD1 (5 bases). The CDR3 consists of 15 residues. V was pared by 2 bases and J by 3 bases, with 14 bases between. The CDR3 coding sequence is TGTGCCAGCAGTTTATCGACAGTCCCCTTCTACGAGCAGTACTTC. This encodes CASSLSTVPFYEQYF.

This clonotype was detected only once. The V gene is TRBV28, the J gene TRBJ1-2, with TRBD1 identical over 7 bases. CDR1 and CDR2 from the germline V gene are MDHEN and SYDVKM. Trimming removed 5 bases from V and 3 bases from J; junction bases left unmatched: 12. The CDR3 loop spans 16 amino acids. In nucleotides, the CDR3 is TGTGCCAGCAGTAGCCAGGGGGAGTCTTCGTACTATGGCTACACCTTC. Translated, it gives CASSSQGESSYYGYTF.

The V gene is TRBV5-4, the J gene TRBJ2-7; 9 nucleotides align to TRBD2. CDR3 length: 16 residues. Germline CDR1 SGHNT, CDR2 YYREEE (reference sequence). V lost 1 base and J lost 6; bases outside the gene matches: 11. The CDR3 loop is CASSLLLAGPPGEQYF. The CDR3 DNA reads TGTGCCAGCAGCTTGTTGCTAGCGGGGCCCCCTGGCGAGCAGTACTTC.

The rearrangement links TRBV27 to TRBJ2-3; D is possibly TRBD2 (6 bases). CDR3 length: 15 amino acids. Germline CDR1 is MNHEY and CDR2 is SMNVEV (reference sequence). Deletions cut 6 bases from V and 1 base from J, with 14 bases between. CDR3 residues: CASSPGLQGTDTQYF. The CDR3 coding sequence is TGTGCCAGCAGCCCGGGACTCCAGGGCACAGATACGCAGTATTTT.

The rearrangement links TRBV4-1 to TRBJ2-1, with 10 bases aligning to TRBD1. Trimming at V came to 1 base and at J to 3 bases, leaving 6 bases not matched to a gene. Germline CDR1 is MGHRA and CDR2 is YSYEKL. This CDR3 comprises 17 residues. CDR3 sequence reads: CASSQALGTGDYNEQFF. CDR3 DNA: TGCGCCAGCAGCCAAGCCCTCGGGACAGGGGACTACAATGAGCAGTTCTTC.

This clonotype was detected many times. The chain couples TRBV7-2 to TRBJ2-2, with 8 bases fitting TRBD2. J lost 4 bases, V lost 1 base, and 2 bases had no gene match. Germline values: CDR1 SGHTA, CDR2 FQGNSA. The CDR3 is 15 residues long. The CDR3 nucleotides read TGTGCCAGCAGCTTAGGAGCGGGGGCCACCGGGGAGCTGTTTTTT. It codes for CASSLGAGATGELFF. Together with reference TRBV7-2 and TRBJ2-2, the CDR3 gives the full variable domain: GAGVSQSPSNKVTEKGKDVELRCDPISGHTALYWYRQSLGQGLEFLIYFQGNSAPDKSGLPSDRFSAERTGGSVSTLTIQRTQQEDSAVYLCASSLGAGATGELFFGEGSRLTVL.

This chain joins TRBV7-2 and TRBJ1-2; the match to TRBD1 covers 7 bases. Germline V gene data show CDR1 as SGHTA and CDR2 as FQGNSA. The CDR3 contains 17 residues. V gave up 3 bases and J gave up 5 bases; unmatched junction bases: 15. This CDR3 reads CASSLWSTGAGSYGYTF. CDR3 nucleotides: TGTGCCAGCAGCTTGTGGTCCACAGGGGCAGGCTCATATGGCTACACCTTC.

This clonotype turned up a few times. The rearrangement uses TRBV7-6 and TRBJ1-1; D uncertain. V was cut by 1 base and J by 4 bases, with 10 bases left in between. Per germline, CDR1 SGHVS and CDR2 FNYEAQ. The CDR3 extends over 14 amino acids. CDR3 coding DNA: TGTGCCAGCAGCTTAGGACCTCGACCCACTGAAGCTTTCTTT. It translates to CASSLGPRPTEAFF.

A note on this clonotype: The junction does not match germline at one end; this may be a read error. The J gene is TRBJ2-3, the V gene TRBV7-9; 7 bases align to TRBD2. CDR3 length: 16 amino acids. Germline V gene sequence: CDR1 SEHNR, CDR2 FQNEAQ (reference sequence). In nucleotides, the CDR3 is TGTGCCGGCAGCTCCCTCGGTAGCGGGAGCACAGATACGCAGTATTTT. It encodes CAGSSLGSGSTDTQYF.

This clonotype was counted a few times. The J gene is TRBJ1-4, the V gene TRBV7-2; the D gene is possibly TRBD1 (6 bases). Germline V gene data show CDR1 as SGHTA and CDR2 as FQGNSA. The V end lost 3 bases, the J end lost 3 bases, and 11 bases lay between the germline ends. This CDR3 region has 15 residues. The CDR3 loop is CASSFQTGPNEKLFF. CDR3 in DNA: TGTGCCAGCAGCTTTCAGACAGGACCTAATGAAAAACTGTTTTTT.

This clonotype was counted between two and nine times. CDR3 bases: TGTGCCAGCAGTAGAACAGGGGCGATTTATAACTATGGCTACACCTTC. Amino acid sequence: CASSRTGAIYNYGYTF. V usage is TRBV12-3 or TRBV12-4 and J usage is TRBJ1-2, with TRBD1 matching over 7 bases. This CDR3 comprises 16 residues. V shed 5 bases and J 1 base; nucleotides not matched to a gene: 10.

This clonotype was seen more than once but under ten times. CDR3 coding DNA: TGTGCCAGCAGCTTATTACAGGGGGCGAATGAAGCTTTCTTT. Amino acids: CASSLLQGANEAFF. The rearrangement links TRBV7-2 to TRBJ1-1; 9 bases line up with TRBD1. The germline V gene encodes CDR1 SGHTA and CDR2 FQGNSA. This CDR3 is 14 amino acids long. V was pared by 2 bases and J by 7 bases, with 5 bases of the junction left unmatched. Combining the CDR3 with reference TRBV7-2 and TRBJ1-1 gives the whole variable domain GAGVSQSPSNKVTEKGKDVELRCDPISGHTALYWYRQSLGQGLEFLIYFQGNSAPDKSGLPSDRFSAERTGGSVSTLTIQRTQQEDSAVYLCASSLLQGANEAFFGQGTRLTVV.

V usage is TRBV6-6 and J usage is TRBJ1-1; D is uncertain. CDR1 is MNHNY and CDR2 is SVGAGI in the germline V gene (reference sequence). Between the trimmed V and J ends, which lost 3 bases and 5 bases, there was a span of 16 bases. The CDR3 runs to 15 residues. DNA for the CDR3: TGTGCCAGCAGTTATAGTCAGGACGGCCGTACTGAAGCTTTCTTT. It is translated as CASSYSQDGRTEAFF.

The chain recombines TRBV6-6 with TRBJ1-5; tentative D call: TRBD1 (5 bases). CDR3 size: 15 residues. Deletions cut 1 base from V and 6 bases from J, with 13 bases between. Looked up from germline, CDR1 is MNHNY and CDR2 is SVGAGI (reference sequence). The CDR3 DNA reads TGTGCCAGCAGTTACTTCCGCGGGGGGGGTCAGCCCCAGCATTTT. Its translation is CASSYFRGGGQPQHF.

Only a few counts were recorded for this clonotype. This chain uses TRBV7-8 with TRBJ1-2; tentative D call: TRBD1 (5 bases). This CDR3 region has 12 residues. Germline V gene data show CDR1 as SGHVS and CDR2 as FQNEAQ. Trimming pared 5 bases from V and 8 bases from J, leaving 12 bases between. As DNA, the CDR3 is TGTGCCAGCAGCACCCGACAGTCCGGCTACACCTTC. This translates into CASSTRQSGYTF.